The T cell receptor (beta chain) described here comes from a study of blood T cells in healthy people across ages. Combining a sample-barcoded 5' primer with a J-beta primer mix, a second PCR ran for roughly 6 to 12 cycles. A single record per CDR3 protein comes from TCRdb applying MiXCR to the 5' RACE reads. The data hold hundreds of thousands of distinct CDR3 sequences, with under 45% observed a single time. The CDR3 sequence is 15 residues long. The V and J ends lost 5 bases and 5 bases, in that order; junction bases with no gene match: 11. Germline CDR1 SGHRS, CDR2 YFSETQ. Note on this clonotype: The antigen remains unidentified.

The study, taken as a whole, reports: No one knew whether donors had CMV, which possibly confounded expanded clonotype changes.

The origin of this receptor is a man aged 55 to 70 in good health. Sequencing was performed on blood. The V call is TRBV5-1, the J call TRBJ2-7, with 9 positions matching TRBD1. CDR3 protein: CASRHTGTGSDEQYF. The CDR3 nucleotides are TGCGCCAGCAGACACACCGGGACAGGGTCAGACGAGCAGTACTTC.